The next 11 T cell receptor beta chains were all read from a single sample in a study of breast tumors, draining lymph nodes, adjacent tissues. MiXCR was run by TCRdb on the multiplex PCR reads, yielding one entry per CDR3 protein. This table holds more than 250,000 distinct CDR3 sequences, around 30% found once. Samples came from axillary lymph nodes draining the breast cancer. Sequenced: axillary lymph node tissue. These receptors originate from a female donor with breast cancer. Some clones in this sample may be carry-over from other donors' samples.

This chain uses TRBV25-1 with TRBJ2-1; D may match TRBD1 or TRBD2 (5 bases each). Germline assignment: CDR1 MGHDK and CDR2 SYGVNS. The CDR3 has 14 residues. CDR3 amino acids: CARDGGSLYNEQFF. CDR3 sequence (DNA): TGTGCTAGAGATGGGGGTAGCCTTTACAATGAGCAGTTCTTC.

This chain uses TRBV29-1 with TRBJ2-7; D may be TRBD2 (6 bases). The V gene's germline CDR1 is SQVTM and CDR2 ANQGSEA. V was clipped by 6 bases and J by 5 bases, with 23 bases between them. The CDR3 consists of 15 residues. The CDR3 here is CSVEGGIMTYNEQYF. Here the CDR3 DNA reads TGCAGCGTAGAGGGCGGGATTATGACCTACAACGAGCAGTACTTC.

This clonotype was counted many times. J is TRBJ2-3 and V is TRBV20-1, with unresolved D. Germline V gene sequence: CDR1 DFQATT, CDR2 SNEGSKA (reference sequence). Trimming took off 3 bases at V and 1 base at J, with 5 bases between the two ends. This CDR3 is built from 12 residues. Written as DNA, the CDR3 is TGCAGTGCTAGCGGACGCACAGATACGCAGTATTTT. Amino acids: CSASGRTDTQYF.

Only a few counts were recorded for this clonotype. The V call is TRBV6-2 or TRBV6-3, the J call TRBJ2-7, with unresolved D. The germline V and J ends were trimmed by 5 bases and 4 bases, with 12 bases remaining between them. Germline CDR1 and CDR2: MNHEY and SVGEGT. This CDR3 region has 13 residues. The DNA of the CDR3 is TGTGCCAGCAGTGATATCCGGGTTTACGAGCAGTACTTC. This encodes CASSDIRVYEQYF.

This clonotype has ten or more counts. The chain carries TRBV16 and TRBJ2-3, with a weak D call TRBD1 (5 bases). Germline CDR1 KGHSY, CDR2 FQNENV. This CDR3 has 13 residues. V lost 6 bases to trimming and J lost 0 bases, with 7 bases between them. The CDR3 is CASRTASTDTQYF. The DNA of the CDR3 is TGTGCCAGCAGGACAGCTAGCACAGATACGCAGTATTTT.

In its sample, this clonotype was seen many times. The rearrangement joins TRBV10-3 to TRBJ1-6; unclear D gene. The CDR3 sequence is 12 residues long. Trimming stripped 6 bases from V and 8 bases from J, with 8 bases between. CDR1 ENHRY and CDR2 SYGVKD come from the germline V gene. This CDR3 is CAIRDPDSPLHF. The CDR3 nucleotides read TGTGCCATCAGAGACCCAGATTCACCCCTCCACTTT.

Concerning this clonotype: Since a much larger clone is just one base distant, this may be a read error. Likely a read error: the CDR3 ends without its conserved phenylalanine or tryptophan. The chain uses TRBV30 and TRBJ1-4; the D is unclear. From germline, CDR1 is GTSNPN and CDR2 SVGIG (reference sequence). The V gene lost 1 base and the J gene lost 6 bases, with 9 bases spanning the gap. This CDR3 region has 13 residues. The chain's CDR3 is CAWSADADEKLFL. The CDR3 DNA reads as TGTGCCTGGAGTGCGGATGCCGATGAAAAACTGTTTCTT.

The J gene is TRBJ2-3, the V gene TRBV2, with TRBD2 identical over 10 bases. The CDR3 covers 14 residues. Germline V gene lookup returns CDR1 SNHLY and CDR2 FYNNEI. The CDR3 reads CASVSSGSQSTQYF. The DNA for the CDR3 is TGTGCTAGCGTCTCTAGCGGGAGTCAGTCTACGCAGTATTTT.

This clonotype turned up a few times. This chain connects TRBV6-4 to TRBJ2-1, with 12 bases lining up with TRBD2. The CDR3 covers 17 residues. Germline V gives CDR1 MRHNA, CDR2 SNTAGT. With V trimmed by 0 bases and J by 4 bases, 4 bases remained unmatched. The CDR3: CASSDSRLAGGYNEQFF. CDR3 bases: TGTGCCAGCAGTGACTCGCGCCTAGCGGGAGGGTACAATGAGCAGTTCTTC.

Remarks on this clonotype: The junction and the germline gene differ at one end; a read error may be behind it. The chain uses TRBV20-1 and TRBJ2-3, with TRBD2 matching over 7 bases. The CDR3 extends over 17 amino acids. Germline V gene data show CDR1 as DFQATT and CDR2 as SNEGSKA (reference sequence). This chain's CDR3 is CSARDRREMSGTVTQYF. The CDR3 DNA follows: TGCAGTGCTAGAGACCGGCGGGAGATGAGCGGCACAGTTACGCAGTATTTT.

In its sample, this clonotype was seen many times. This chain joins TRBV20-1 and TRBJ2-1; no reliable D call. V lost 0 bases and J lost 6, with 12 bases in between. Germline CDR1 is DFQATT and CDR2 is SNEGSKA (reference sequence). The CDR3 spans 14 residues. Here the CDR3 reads CSARDFRVRNEQFF. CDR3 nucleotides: TGCAGTGCTAGAGATTTTAGAGTGCGCAATGAGCAGTTCTTC.